This T cell receptor (beta chain) is drawn from a study of cytomegalovirus exposure and HLA in healthy donors. This CDR3 region has 14 residues. Trimming shortened V by 5 bases and J by 0 bases, and 11 bases separated the two germline ends. Germline V gives CDR1 SGHTA, CDR2 FQGNSA. PCR was performed using 60 Vbeta and 13 Jbeta primers. Method: immunoSEQ multiplex PCR; TCRdb's copy keeps in-frame clones and lacks some. The repertoire holds more than 110,000 clones, with roughly 9.7% as singletons. Study outcomes and limitations: In a later analysis, TCR beta V- and J-gene trimming showed a link to a missense DCLRE1C variant. In a later analysis, productive TCRs from donors in an Asian-associated ancestry cluster reportedly carried fewer N-insertions than the cohort mean.

Healthy bone marrow donors made up the donor group. At the time of sampling, donors were nominally healthy, though unrecorded immune exposures were likely. Points on this clone: Antigen specificity is unknown.

This chain links TRBV7-2 with TRBJ2-7, with a tentative D call TRBD2 (5 bases). This clonotype was obtained from a man aged 50 to 59 in good health and CMV-seronegative. The sequenced material came from PBMCs. Written as DNA, the CDR3 is TGTGCCAGCAGCACTCCCGGGAACTCCTACGAGCAGTACTTC. It is translated as CASSTPGNSYEQYF.